This paragraph reports one T cell receptor (beta chain). Trimming removed 4 bases from V and 0 bases from J; junction bases left unmatched: 9. Germline CDR1 is SGDLS and CDR2 is YYNGEE. The CDR3 spans 18 residues. Generated by immunoSEQ multiplex PCR, the TCRdb table keeps only in-frame clones and is missing some. This table has 100,000 to 150,000 clones, approximately 90% appearing once. This record comes from a study of blood T cell repertoires in COVID-19. Overall study: There were acute and convalescent COVID-19 samples, and they came from the United States, Italy and Spain.

The TCR originated in a man aged 60 to 69 with COVID-19, enrolled during active disease. This chain joins TRBV9 and TRBJ2-7; TRBD2 matches 14 bases. The sample comprised peripheral blood. Here the CDR3 reads CASSSGTSGGASSYEQYF. The CDR3 region has the DNA TGTGCCAGCAGCTCCGGGACTAGCGGGGGCGCGAGCTCCTACGAGCAGTACTTC.